These 12 T cell receptor beta chains share one sample of origin, sequenced in a study of cytomegalovirus exposure and HLA in healthy donors. Vbeta (60) and Jbeta (13) primers were used in the PCR. Clones were sequenced by immunoSEQ multiplex PCR, and TCRdb holds only the in-frame ones, with some missing. Among 99,000 or so clones listed, more than 60% were seen once. Sample: PBMCs. The receptors stem from a man younger than 45 in good health and CMV-seronegative.

The V call is TRBV18, the J call TRBJ1-4; the D gene is possibly TRBD1 (5 bases). The V gene's germline CDR1 is KGHSH and CDR2 LQKENI. V shed 2 bases and J shed 6 bases, with 7 bases lying between them. This CDR3 has 13 amino acids. The CDR3, as DNA: TGTGCCAGCTCACCATCGACAGATGAAAAACTGTTTTTT. The encoded protein is CASSPSTDEKLFF.

A few counts support this clone. The chain is built from TRBV7-9 and TRBJ1-2; D ambiguous. CDR1 and CDR2 (germline): SEHNR, FQNEAQ (reference sequence). The CDR3 is 15 residues long. Trimming took off 0 bases at V and 0 bases at J, with 8 bases between the two ends. The CDR3: CASSLAVAANYGYTF. For the CDR3, the DNA is TGTGCCAGCAGCTTAGCGGTGGCAGCTAACTATGGCTACACCTTC.

The rearrangement uses TRBV5-4 and TRBJ2-3, with 8 bases lining up with TRBD2. J was trimmed by 5 bases and V by 3 bases; bases with no gene match: 11. Germline-derived CDR1 and CDR2 are SGHNT and YYREEE (reference sequence). The CDR3 has 16 amino acids. CDR3 DNA sequence: TGTGCCAGCAGCTCCAGTAGTGATAGCGGGGTAGATACGCAGTATTTT. Amino acid sequence: CASSSSSDSGVDTQYF.

The V gene is TRBV2, the J gene TRBJ2-5; D uncertain. With 2 bases removed from V and 6 bases from J, the gap between germline ends came to 10 bases. Germline CDR1 reads SNHLY; CDR2 reads FYNNEI. The CDR3 loop spans 13 amino acids. Here the CDR3 DNA reads TGTGCCAGCAGTGAACAACTCCTTCAGACCCAGTACTTC. This gives the protein CASSEQLLQTQYF.

The chain uses TRBV9 and TRBJ1-2; possible D gene TRBD1, 5 bases. This CDR3 region has 15 residues. The V gene lost 7 bases and the J gene lost 2 bases, with 18 bases spanning the gap. Germline V gene sequence: CDR1 SGDLS, CDR2 YYNGEE. CDR3 DNA sequence: TGTGCCAGCTCGCCTACAGCAGGGTTGAACTATGGCTACACCTTC. Translating it yields CASSPTAGLNYGYTF.

The CDR3 DNA reads TGCGCCAGCAGCCAAGCCCTGACTAGCGGAACTTCCTACGAGCAGTACTTC. Its protein is CASSQALTSGTSYEQYF. The chain has TRBV4-1 and TRBJ2-7, with 9 bases matching TRBD2. Germline V CDR1 and CDR2: MGHRA, YSYEKL. With 1 base clipped from V and 1 base from J, the junction kept 8 bases outside the gene matches. The CDR3 extends over 17 amino acids.

The chain carries TRBV7-9 and TRBJ2-3; 11 positions agree with TRBD2. V dropped 2 bases and J dropped 2; count of bases not matched to a gene: 3. The length of the CDR3 is 16 residues. Germline CDR1 and CDR2: SEHNR and FQNEAQ (reference sequence). The CDR3 spells CASSLLLAGVTDTQYF. In DNA form, the CDR3 reads TGTGCCAGCAGCTTATTACTAGCGGGAGTCACAGATACGCAGTATTTT.

The V call is TRBV6-1, the J call TRBJ2-2; 8 positions match TRBD1. This CDR3 contains 13 residues. Germline CDR1 MNHNS, CDR2 SASEGT. V lost 4 bases, J lost 5 bases, and 0 bases stayed unmatched. The CDR3 bases are TGTGCCAGCAGTGGACAGGGGACCGGGGAGCTGTTTTTT. Amino acid sequence: CASSGQGTGELFF.

This clone appeared a single time. The chain uses TRBV5-1 and TRBJ2-1; 12 bases map to TRBD2. This CDR3 spans 16 amino acids. V gave up 0 bases and J gave up 6 bases; unmatched junction bases: 4. Germline loops: CDR1 SGHRS, CDR2 YFSETQ. The CDR3 loop reads CASSLGLAGEGNEQFF. For the CDR3, the DNA is TGCGCCAGCAGCTTGGGACTAGCGGGGGAGGGCAATGAGCAGTTCTTC.

This chain joins TRBV6-1 and TRBJ2-5; 12 nucleotides match TRBD1. Germline V gene lookup returns CDR1 MNHNS and CDR2 SASEGT. V trimming: 6 bases; J trimming: 5 bases; junction bases outside the gene matches: 7. The CDR3 is made up of 15 amino acids. The CDR3 nucleotides are TGTGCCAGCAGAAGGGGACAGGGGGCGCGGGAGACCCAGTACTTC. Encoded protein: CASRRGQGARETQYF.

V gene TRBV14 combines with J gene TRBJ2-5; 9 bases are a match to TRBD2. CDR3 length: 14 amino acids. The germline gives CDR1 SGHDN, CDR2 FVKESK. The V segment lost 1 base and the J segment 7 bases; nucleotides outside the gene matches: 4. The CDR3 DNA sequence: TGTGCCAGCAGCCAAGTAGCGGGAGTGCTGACCCAGTACTTC. Its translation is CASSQVAGVLTQYF. Drawing the rest from reference TRBV14 and TRBJ2-5, the complete variable domain is EAGVTQFPSHSVIEKGQTVTLRCDPISGHDNLYWYRRVMGKEIKFLLHFVKESKQDESGMPNNRFLAERTGGTYSTLKVQPAELEDSGVYFCASSQVAGVLTQYFGPGTRLLVL.

The gene calls are TRBV28 and TRBJ1-4; D may be TRBD1 (5 bases). Germline CDR1 is MDHEN and CDR2 is SYDVKM. The CDR3 covers 17 residues. The V end was cut by 6 bases, the J end by 0 bases, with 17 bases between. Written as DNA, the CDR3 is TGTGCCAGCAGCCCCTACAGGACGGGCACAACTAATGAAAAACTGTTTTTT. Translated: CASSPYRTGTTNEKLFF.